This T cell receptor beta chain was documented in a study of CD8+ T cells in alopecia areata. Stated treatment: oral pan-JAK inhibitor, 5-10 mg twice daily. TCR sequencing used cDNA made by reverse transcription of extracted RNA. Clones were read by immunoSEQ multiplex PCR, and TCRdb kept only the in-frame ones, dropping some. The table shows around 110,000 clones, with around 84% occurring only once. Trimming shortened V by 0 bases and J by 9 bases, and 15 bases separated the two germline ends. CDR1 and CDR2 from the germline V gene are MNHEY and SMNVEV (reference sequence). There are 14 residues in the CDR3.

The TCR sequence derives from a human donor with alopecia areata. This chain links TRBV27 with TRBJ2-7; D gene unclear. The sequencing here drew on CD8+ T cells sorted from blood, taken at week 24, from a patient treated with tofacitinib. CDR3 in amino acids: CASSLSGPAEPQYF. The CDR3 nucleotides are TGTGCCAGCAGTTTATCAGGCCCCGCCGAGCCGCAGTACTTC.